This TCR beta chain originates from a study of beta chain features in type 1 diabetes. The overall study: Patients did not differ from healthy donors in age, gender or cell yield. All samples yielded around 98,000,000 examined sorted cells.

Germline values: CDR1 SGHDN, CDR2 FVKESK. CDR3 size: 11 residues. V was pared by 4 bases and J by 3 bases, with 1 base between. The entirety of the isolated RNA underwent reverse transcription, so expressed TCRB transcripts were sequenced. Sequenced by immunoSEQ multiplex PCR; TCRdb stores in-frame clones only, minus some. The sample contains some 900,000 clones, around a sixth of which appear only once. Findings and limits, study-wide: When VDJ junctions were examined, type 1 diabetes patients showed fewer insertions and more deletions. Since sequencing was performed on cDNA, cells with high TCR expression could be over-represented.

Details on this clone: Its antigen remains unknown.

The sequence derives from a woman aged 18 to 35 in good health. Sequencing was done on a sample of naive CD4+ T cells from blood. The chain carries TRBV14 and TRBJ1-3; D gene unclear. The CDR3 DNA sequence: TGTGCCAGCAGCCGTGGAAACACCATATATTTT. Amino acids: CASSRGNTIYF.